These 26 T cell receptor beta chains originate from one sample sequenced in a study of response to subunit inactivated influenza vaccine. TCRdb passed the RT-PCR reads through MiXCR, listing each CDR3 protein once. This table holds 200,000 to 300,000 distinct CDR3 sequences, 10% to 15% found once. The source was non-naive T cells sorted from PBMCs, collected less than 15 days before vaccination. The receptors shown here come from a man aged 45-65 years who received an inactivated influenza vaccine.

This chain uses TRBV7-3 with TRBJ2-7; D gene ambiguous. Germline CDR1 reads SGHTA; CDR2 reads FQGTGA. This CDR3 contains 15 residues. The V and J ends lost 1 base and 2 bases respectively, with 12 bases between them. CDR3 DNA sequence: TGTGCCAGCAGCTTAAACTCCAATCCTGCCTACGAGCAGTACTTC. Protein sequence: CASSLNSNPAYEQYF.

V and J are TRBV2 and TRBJ2-4; D is ambiguous. Germline V gene sequence: CDR1 SNHLY, CDR2 FYNNEI. The CDR3 totals 15 residues. Deletions cut 3 bases from V and 2 bases from J, with 11 bases between. CDR3 amino acids: CASSDRLGTKNIQYF. CDR3 DNA: TGTGCCAGCAGTGATAGGCTTGGAACCAAAAACATTCAGTACTTC. Full variable domain (remainder filled in from reference TRBV2 and TRBJ2-4): EPEVTQTPSHQVTQMGQEVILRCVPISNHLYFYWYRQILGQKVEFLVSFYNNEISEKSEIFDDQFSVERPDGSNFTLKIRSTKLEDSAMYFCASSDRLGTKNIQYFGAGTRLSVL.

This clonotype appeared a few times. The genes are TRBV10-3 and TRBJ2-3, with 12 bases that match TRBD1. The length of the CDR3 is 16 residues. CDR1 and CDR2 (germline): ENHRY, SYGVKD. The J segment lost 5 bases and the V segment lost 6 bases, leaving 9 bases of the junction unmatched. The DNA of the CDR3 is TGTGCCATCAGCAACTCTTGGGACAGGGGGCAAGATACGCAGTATTTT. It codes for CAISNSWDRGQDTQYF.

The chain couples TRBV3-1 to TRBJ1-2; no reliable D call. Trimming removed 3 bases at V and 8 bases at J, with 10 bases between. CDR3 length: 12 amino acids. The germline V gene encodes CDR1 LGHDT and CDR2 YNNKEL (reference sequence). CDR3 in amino acids: CASSQQRSGYTF. CDR3 nucleotides: TGTGCCAGCAGCCAGCAACGTTCGGGCTACACCTTC.

The chain carries TRBV20-1 and TRBJ2-7, with TRBD1 identical over 10 bases. The CDR3 consists of 13 residues. The germline V gene encodes CDR1 DFQATT and CDR2 SNEGSKA (reference sequence). After removal of 6 bases from V and 6 bases from J, the junction contained 8 bases not matched to a gene. The CDR3 nucleotides read TGCAGTGCCGGAGGGACAGGGGCGCGCGAGCAGTACTTC. Its protein product is CSAGGTGAREQYF.

This clonotype was found many times. The chain recombines TRBV12-3 or TRBV12-4 with TRBJ2-1, with 7 bases aligning to TRBD2. The CDR3 spans 17 residues. Unmatched junction bases numbered 14, after V lost 6 bases and J lost 3 bases. This CDR3 reads CASRSGWEGSSYNEQFF. The DNA for the CDR3 is TGTGCCAGCAGATCAGGGTGGGAGGGATCGAGCTACAATGAGCAGTTCTTC.

Ten or more counts support this clonotype. The chain couples TRBV28 to TRBJ2-5; a weak D match, TRBD1 (6 bases). Germline values: CDR1 MDHEN, CDR2 SYDVKM. The CDR3 loop spans 16 amino acids. The V end was cut by 6 bases, the J end by 2 bases, with 19 bases between. CDR3 in amino acids: CASSPAGAASQETQYF. In DNA form, the CDR3 reads TGTGCCAGCAGCCCGGCAGGGGCTGCCTCTCAAGAGACCCAGTACTTC.

The CDR3 bases are TGTGCCAGCAGCAGCCGGGACAGGGTCACTGAAGCTTTCTTT. It specifies CASSSRDRVTEAFF. The rearrangement uses TRBV3-1 and TRBJ1-1; 9 bases are a match to TRBD1. The V gene's germline CDR1 is LGHDT and CDR2 YNNKEL (reference sequence). CDR3 length: 14 amino acids. V shed 5 bases and J 4 bases; nucleotides not matched to a gene: 5.

This clonotype was counted at least ten times. The V gene is TRBV6-1, the J gene TRBJ1-5; D is ambiguous. CDR3 length equals 13 residues. V lost 11 bases to trimming and J lost 6 bases, with 17 bases between them. Germline CDR1 reads MNHNS; CDR2 reads SASEGT. Written as DNA, the CDR3 is TGTGCCTGTCGGTCTGGCGTTGGTCAGCCCCAGCATTTT. Its translation: CACRSGVGQPQHF.

The chain is built from TRBV6-5 and TRBJ1-1; D ambiguous. V lost 0 bases to trimming and J lost 3 bases, with 14 bases between them. CDR1 is MNHEY and CDR2 is SVGAGI in the germline V gene. CDR3 length: 16 amino acids. This CDR3 reads CASSYSAWGDHTEAFF. CDR3 bases: TGTGCCAGCAGTTACTCGGCCTGGGGAGATCACACTGAAGCTTTCTTT.

This chain uses TRBV20-1 with TRBJ2-7, with 8 nucleotides matching TRBD2. CDR1 and CDR2 from the germline V gene are DFQATT and SNEGSKA (reference sequence). The CDR3 consists of 12 residues. V shed 7 bases and J 2 bases; nucleotides not matched to a gene: 4. For the CDR3, the DNA is TGCAGTGTTCCGGGACTAGCCTACGAGCAGTACTTC. It codes for CSVPGLAYEQYF.

This chain's CDR3 is CASSELAGAVVSPLHF. The CDR3 DNA reads TGTGCCAGCAGCGAGTTGGCAGGGGCCGTGGTCTCACCCCTCCACTTT. The chain links TRBV11-2 to TRBJ1-6, with TRBD1 as a possible D gene (6 bases). The germline CDR1 and CDR2 sequences are SGHAT and FQNNGV. The CDR3 loop spans 16 amino acids. Trimming cost V 5 bases and J 10 bases, with 21 bases left between them.

The V and J genes are TRBV10-3 and TRBJ2-1; 10 bases map to TRBD2. Germline CDR1 reads ENHRY; CDR2 reads SYGVKD. The V segment lost 4 bases and the J segment 6 bases; nucleotides outside the gene matches: 6. The CDR3 covers 15 residues. The CDR3 protein is CAISGGTSEINEQFF. As DNA, the CDR3 is TGTGCCATCAGTGGGGGGACTAGCGAAATCAATGAGCAGTTCTTC.

V and J are TRBV27 and TRBJ2-1, with 9 positions matching TRBD1. CDR1 and CDR2 (germline): MNHEY, SMNVEV (reference sequence). The V and J ends lost 4 bases and 7 bases, in that order; junction bases with no gene match: 14. The CDR3 totals 17 residues. CDR3 region: CASSSGTGRPNLNEQFF. The CDR3 DNA sequence: TGTGCCAGCAGTTCCGGGACAGGGCGTCCGAATCTTAATGAGCAGTTCTTC.

This clonotype was picked up many times. This rearrangement joins TRBV7-2 to TRBJ2-5; no firm D call. The CDR3 length is 14 residues. The germline V gene has CDR1 SGHTA and CDR2 FQGNSA. Trimming stripped 0 bases from V and 5 bases from J, with 10 bases between. The CDR3 here is CASSLASPRETQYF. The DNA of the CDR3 is TGTGCCAGCAGCTTAGCGTCCCCCAGGGAGACCCAGTACTTC.

The V and J genes are TRBV5-5 and TRBJ2-5; 16 bases match TRBD2. Germline CDR1 and CDR2: SGHKS and YYEKEE (reference sequence). With V trimmed by 6 bases and J by 2 bases, 7 bases remained unmatched. The CDR3 runs to 17 residues. The CDR3 loop is CASIHSGLAGGQETQYF. DNA for the CDR3: TGTGCCAGCATCCATTCGGGACTAGCGGGAGGGCAAGAGACCCAGTACTTC.

This clonotype was found many times. The genes are TRBV2 and TRBJ1-5, with D tentatively TRBD1 (5 bases). Germline V CDR1 and CDR2: SNHLY, FYNNEI. Trimming removed 3 bases from V and 4 bases from J, with 7 bases in between. This CDR3 comprises 13 residues. The CDR3 is CASSDEGNQPQHF. In DNA, the CDR3 is TGTGCCAGCAGTGACGAGGGGAATCAGCCCCAGCATTTT.

This clonotype was recorded many times. The V call is TRBV12-3 or TRBV12-4, the J call TRBJ1-2; weak D call: TRBD1 (5 bases). The CDR3 has 15 amino acids. Between the trimmed V and J ends, which lost 5 bases and 1 base, there was a span of 14 bases. The CDR3 loop reads CASSPTLGGNYGYTF. CDR3 DNA: TGTGCCAGCAGTCCTACCCTCGGGGGTAACTATGGCTACACCTTC.

The CDR3 is CASTSPVVLYEQYF. Written as DNA, the CDR3 is TGTGCCAGCACCTCTCCGGTTGTTTTATACGAGCAGTACTTC. The chain joins TRBV6-2 or TRBV6-3 to TRBJ2-7, with no clear D. The V end was cut by 7 bases, the J end by 4 bases, with 17 bases between. This CDR3 contains 14 residues. Germline assignment: CDR1 MNHEY and CDR2 SVGEGT.

This clonotype appeared a few times. The gene calls are TRBV29-1 and TRBJ2-7; TRBD1 matches at 7 bases. CDR3 length equals 12 residues. Germline CDR1 reads SQVTM; CDR2 reads ANQGSEA. J was trimmed by 2 bases and V by 4 bases; bases with no gene match: 2. The CDR3 nucleotides read TGCAGCGTTGCGACAGGGCCCTACGAGCAGTACTTC. Its protein product is CSVATGPYEQYF.

The sample holds a few counts of this clonotype. The chain joins TRBV29-1 to TRBJ2-7, with 11 bases fitting TRBD2. There are 15 residues in the CDR3. Trimming cost V 4 bases and J 3 bases; bases outside gene matches: 8. The germline V gene has CDR1 SQVTM and CDR2 ANQGSEA. CDR3 amino acids: CSVGGLAGAYYEQYF. The CDR3 bases are TGCAGCGTTGGAGGACTAGCGGGCGCATACTACGAGCAGTACTTC.

The gene calls are TRBV13 and TRBJ2-1, with 10 bases that match TRBD2. Trimming cost V 6 bases and J 2 bases; bases outside gene matches: 7. CDR1 is PRHDT and CDR2 is FYEKMQ in the germline V gene (reference sequence). This CDR3 has 16 residues. CDR3 nucleotide sequence: TGTGCCAGCAGGGCCCTAGCGGGGGCCACCTACAATGAGCAGTTCTTC. This codes for CASRALAGATYNEQFF. Drawing the rest from reference TRBV13 and TRBJ2-1, the complete variable domain is AAGVIQSPRHLIKEKRETATLKCYPIPRHDTVYWYQQGPGQDPQFLISFYEKMQSDKGSIPDRFSAQQFSDYHSELNMSSLELGDSALYFCASRALAGATYNEQFFGPGTRLTVL.

The J gene is TRBJ2-5, the V gene TRBV7-2; D unclear. Trimming removed 5 bases from V and 2 bases from J, with 6 bases in between. The germline gives CDR1 SGHTA, CDR2 FQGNSA. The CDR3 contains 12 residues. CDR3 in amino acids: CASSQSQETQYF. In DNA, the CDR3 is TGTGCCAGCAGCCAAAGTCAAGAGACCCAGTACTTC. The full variable domain, rest sourced from reference TRBV7-2 and TRBJ2-5, is GAGVSQSPSNKVTEKGKDVELRCDPISGHTALYWYRQSLGQGLEFLIYFQGNSAPDKSGLPSDRFSAERTGGSVSTLTIQRTQQEDSAVYLCASSQSQETQYFGPGTRLLVL.

This clonotype has just a few counts. J is TRBJ2-2 and V is TRBV5-1, with a tentative D call TRBD1 (6 bases). The CDR3 runs to 14 residues. Germline V gene sequence: CDR1 SGHRS, CDR2 YFSETQ. Trimming shortened V by 0 bases and J by 6 bases, and 9 bases separated the two germline ends. The CDR3 DNA reads TGCGCCAGCAGCTTGGACAGGGCGCCCGGGGAGCTGTTTTTT. Translated, it gives CASSLDRAPGELFF. The full variable domain, in which reference TRBV5-1 and TRBJ2-2 provide the parts outside the CDR3, is KAGVTQTPRYLIKTRGQQVTLSCSPISGHRSVSWYQQTPGQGLQFLFEYFSETQRNKGNFPGRFSGRQFSNSRSEMNVSTLELGDSALYLCASSLDRAPGELFFGEGSRLTVL.

This clonotype was observed a handful of times. V gene TRBV20-1 combines with J gene TRBJ2-1; no clear D gene. Germline CDR1 reads DFQATT; CDR2 reads SNEGSKA (reference sequence). This CDR3 has 12 residues. The germline V and J ends were trimmed by 3 bases and 6 bases, with 9 bases remaining between them. DNA of the CDR3: TGCAGTGCTAGTTTGGCCGGCAATGAGCAGTTCTTC. It translates to CSASLAGNEQFF.

This chain joins TRBV10-3 and TRBJ2-7, with D tentatively TRBD2 (6 bases). CDR3 length equals 11 residues. The germline V and J ends were trimmed by 7 bases and 5 bases, with 9 bases remaining between them. Germline V gene sequence: CDR1 ENHRY, CDR2 SYGVKD. DNA for the CDR3: TGTGCCATCATGCGGGGCCACGAGCAGTACTTC. The encoded protein is CAIMRGHEQYF.